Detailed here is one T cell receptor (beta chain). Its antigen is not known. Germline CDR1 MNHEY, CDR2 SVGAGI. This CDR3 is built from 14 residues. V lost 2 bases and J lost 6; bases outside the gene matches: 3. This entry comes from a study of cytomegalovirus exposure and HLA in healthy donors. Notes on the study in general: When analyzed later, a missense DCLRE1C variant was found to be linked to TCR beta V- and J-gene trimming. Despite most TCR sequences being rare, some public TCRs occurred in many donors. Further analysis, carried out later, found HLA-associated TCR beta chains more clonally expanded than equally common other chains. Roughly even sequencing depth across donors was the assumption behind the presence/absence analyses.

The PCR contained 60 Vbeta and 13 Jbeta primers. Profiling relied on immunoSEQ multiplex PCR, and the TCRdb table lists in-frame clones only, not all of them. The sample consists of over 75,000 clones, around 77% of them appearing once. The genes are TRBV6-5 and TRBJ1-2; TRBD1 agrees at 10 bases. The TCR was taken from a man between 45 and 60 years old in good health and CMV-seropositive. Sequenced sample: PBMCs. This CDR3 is CASSYGTGVDGYTF. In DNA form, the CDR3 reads TGTGCCAGCAGTTACGGGACAGGGGTAGATGGCTACACCTTC.